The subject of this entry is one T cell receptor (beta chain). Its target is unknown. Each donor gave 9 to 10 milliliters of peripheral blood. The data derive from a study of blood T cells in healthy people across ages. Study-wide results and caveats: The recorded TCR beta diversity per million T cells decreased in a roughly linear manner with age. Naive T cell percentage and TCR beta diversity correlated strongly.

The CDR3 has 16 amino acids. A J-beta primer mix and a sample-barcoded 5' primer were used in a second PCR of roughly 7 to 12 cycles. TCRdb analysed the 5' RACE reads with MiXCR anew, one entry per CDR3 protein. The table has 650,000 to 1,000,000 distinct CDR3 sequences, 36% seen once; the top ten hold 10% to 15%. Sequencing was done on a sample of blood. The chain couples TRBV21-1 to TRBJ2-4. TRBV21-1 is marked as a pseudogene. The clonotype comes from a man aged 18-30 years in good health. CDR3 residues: CASSKSLAWGKNIQYF. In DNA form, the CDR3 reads TGTGCCAGCAGCAAATCGCTAGCATGGGGCAAAAACATTCAGTACTTC.